This T cell receptor (beta chain) stems from a study of T cell responses to AZD1222 COVID-19 vaccine. Profiled with immunoSEQ multiplex PCR; TCRdb holds only in-frame clones, not every one. The sample has around 120,000 clones; roughly 90% are singletons. J gave up 5 bases and V 0 bases, and 8 bases lay outside the gene matches. The CDR3 covers 17 residues. Germline CDR1 SEHNR, CDR2 FQNEAQ (reference sequence). The TCR comes from an adult in good health. This chain joins TRBV7-9 and TRBJ2-5; 11 positions match TRBD2. Source: peripheral blood, taken on day 0 of AZD1222 vaccination. CDR3 region: CASSLAQLAGVRETQYF. DNA for the CDR3: TGTGCCAGCAGCTTAGCGCAACTAGCGGGAGTGAGGGAGACCCAGTACTTC.